The present T cell receptor (beta chain) was sequenced within a study of type 1 and type 2 diabetes patients. At the level of the study: Sequencing for the whole study yielded about 20 million paired-end reads.

Notes on the study in general: Type 1 diabetes repertoires were significantly less diverse than type 2 diabetes ones. Highly-expanded CD4+ clones were few in type 2 diabetes, median one, approximately 4% of reads.

The PCR template was genomic DNA. Multiplex PCR with 30 forward and 13 reverse primers amplified the TCR beta CDR3. TCRdb reanalysed the multiplex PCR reads using MiXCR and keeps one entry per CDR3 protein. The sample comprises 250,000 to 300,000 distinct CDR3 sequences, approximately 45% of which are singletons, and approximately 14% rests with the top ten. V shed 6 bases, J shed 6 bases, and the junction held 7 bases outside the gene matches. This CDR3 comprises 13 residues. In germline, CDR1 is MDHEN, CDR2 SYDVKM. Remarks on this clonotype: What it recognizes is unknown.

The rearrangement uses TRBV28 and TRBJ2-7, with 8 bases identical to TRBD2. Specimen: peripheral blood mononuclear cells (PBMCs). This receptor was identified in a man aged 18 to 30 with type 2 diabetes. The CDR3 DNA reads as TGTGCCAGCAGGCAAGGGGCGGGAGGCGAGCAGTACTTC. Its protein is CASRQGAGGEQYF.